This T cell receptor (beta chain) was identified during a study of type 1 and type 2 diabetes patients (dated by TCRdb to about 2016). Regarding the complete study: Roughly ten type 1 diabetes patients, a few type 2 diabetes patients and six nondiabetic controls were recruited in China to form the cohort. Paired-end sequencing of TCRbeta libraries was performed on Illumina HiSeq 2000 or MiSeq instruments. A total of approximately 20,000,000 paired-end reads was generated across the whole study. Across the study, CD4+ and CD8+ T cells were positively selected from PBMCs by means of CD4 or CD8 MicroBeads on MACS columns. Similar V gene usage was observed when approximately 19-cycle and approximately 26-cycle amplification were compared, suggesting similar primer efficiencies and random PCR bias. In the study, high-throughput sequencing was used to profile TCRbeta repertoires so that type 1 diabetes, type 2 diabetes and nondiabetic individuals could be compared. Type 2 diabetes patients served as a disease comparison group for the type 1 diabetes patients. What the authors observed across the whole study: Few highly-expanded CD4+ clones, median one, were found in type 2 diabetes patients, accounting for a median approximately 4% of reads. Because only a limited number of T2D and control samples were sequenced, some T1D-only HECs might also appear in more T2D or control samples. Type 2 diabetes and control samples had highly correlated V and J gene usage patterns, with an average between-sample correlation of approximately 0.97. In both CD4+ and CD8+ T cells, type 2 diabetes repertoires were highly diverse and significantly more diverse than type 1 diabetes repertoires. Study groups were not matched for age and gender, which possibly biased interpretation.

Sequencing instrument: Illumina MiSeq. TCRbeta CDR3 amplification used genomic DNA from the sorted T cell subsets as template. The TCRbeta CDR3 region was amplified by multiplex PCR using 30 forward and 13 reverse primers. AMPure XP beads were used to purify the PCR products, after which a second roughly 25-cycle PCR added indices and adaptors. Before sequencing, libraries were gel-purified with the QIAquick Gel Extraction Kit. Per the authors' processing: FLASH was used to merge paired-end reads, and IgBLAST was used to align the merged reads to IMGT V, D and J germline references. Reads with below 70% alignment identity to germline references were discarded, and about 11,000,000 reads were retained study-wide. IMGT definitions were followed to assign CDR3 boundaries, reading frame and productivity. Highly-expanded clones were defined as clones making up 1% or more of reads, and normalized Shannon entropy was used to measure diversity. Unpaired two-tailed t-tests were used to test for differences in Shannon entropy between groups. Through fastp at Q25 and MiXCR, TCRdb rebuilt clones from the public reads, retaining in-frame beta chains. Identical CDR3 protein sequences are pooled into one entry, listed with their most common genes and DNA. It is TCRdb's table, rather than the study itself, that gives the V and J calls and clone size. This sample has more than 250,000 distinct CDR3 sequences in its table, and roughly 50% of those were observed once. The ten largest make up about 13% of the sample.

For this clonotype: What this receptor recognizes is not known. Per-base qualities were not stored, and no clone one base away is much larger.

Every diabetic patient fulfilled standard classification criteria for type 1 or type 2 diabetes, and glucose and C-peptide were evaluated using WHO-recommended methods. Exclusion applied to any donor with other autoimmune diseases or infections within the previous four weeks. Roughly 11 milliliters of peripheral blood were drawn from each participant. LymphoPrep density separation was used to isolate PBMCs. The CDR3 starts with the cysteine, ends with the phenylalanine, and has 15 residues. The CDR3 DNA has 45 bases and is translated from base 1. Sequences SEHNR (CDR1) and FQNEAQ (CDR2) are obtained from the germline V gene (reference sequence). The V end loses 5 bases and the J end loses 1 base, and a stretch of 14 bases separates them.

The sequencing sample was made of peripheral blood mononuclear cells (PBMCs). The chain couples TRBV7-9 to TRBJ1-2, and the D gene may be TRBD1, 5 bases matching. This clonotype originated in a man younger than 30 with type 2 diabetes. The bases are TGTGCCAGCAGCAAGGGGAGGGGCCTTAACTATGGCTACACCTTC. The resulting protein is CASSKGRGLNYGYTF.